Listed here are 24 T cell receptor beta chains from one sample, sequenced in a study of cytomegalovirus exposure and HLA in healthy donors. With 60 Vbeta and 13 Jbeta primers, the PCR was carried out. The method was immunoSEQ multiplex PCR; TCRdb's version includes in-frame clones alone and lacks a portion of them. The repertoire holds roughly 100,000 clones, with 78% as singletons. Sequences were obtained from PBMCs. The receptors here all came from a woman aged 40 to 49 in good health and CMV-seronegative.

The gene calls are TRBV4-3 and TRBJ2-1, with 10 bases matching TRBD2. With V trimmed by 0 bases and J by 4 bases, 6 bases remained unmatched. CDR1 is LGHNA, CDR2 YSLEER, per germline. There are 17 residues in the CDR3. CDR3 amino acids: CASSQDRTSGNYNEQFF. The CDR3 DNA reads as TGCGCCAGCAGCCAAGATCGAACTAGCGGGAATTACAATGAGCAGTTCTTC.

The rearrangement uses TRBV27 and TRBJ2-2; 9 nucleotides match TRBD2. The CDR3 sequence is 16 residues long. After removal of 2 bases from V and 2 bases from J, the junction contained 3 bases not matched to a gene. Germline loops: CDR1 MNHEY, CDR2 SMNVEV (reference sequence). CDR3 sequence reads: CASSLPSGDNTGELFF. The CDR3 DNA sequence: TGTGCCAGCAGTTTACCTAGCGGGGATAACACCGGGGAGCTGTTTTTT.

CDR3 sequence reads: CASRWTGGTEAFF. In nucleotides, the CDR3 is TGTGCCAGCAGGTGGACAGGGGGGACTGAAGCTTTCTTT. The V gene is TRBV2, the J gene TRBJ1-1, with 10 bases fitting TRBD1. V dropped 6 bases and J dropped 5; count of bases not matched to a gene: 3. There are 13 residues in the CDR3. The germline V gene has CDR1 SNHLY and CDR2 FYNNEI.

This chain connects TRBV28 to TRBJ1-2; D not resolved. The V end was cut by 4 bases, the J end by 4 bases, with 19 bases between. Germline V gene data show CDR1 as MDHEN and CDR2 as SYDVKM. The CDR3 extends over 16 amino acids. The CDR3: CASSSGLAGWSYGYTF. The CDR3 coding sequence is TGTGCCAGCAGTTCGGGCCTTGCGGGTTGGAGCTATGGCTACACCTTC.

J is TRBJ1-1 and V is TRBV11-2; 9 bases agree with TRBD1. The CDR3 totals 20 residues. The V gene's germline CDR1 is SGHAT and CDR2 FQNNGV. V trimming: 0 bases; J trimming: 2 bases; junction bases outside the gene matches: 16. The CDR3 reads CASSLDFWEAGQGLNTEAFF. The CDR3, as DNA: TGTGCCAGCAGCTTAGATTTCTGGGAGGCGGGACAGGGCTTAAACACTGAAGCTTTCTTT.

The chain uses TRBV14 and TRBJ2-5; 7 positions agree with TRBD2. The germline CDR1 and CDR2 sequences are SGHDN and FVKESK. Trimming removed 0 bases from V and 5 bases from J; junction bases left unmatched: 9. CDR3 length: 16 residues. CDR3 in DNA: TGTGCCAGCAGCCAAGATCGGGGGGACCGCGGGGAGACCCAGTACTTC. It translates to CASSQDRGDRGETQYF.

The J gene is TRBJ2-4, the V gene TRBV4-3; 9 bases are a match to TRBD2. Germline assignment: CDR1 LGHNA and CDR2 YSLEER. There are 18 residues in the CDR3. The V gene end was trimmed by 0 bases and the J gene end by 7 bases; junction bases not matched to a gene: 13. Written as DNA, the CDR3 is TGCGCCAGCAGCCAAGATTGGAGGGTAGCGGGAGCGTTGAACATTCAGTACTTC. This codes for CASSQDWRVAGALNIQYF.

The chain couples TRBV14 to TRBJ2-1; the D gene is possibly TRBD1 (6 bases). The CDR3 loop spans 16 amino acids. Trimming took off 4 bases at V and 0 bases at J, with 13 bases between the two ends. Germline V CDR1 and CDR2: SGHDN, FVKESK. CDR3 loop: CASSLRQDLSYNEQFF. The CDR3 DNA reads TGTGCCAGCAGCCTCCGACAGGACCTCTCCTACAATGAGCAGTTCTTC. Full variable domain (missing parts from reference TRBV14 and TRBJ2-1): EAGVTQFPSHSVIEKGQTVTLRCDPISGHDNLYWYRRVMGKEIKFLLHFVKESKQDESGMPNNRFLAERTGGTYSTLKVQPAELEDSGVYFCASSLRQDLSYNEQFFGPGTRLTVL.

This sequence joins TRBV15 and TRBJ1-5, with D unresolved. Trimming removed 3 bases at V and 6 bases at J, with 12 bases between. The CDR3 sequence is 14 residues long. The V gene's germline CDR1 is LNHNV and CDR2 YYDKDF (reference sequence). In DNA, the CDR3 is TGTGCCACCAGCAGTCGGGGTGGTGGTCAGCCCCAGCATTTT. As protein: CATSSRGGGQPQHF.

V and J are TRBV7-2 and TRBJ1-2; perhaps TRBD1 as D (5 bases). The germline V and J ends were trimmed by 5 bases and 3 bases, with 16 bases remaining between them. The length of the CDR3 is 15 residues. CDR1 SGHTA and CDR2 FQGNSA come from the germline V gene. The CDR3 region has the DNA TGTGCCAGCAGCAGAACCAGGGAGGCGGACTATGGCTACACCTTC. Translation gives CASSRTREADYGYTF. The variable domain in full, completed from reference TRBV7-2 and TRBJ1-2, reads GAGVSQSPSNKVTEKGKDVELRCDPISGHTALYWYRQSLGQGLEFLIYFQGNSAPDKSGLPSDRFSAERTGGSVSTLTIQRTQQEDSAVYLCASSRTREADYGYTFGSGTRLTVV.

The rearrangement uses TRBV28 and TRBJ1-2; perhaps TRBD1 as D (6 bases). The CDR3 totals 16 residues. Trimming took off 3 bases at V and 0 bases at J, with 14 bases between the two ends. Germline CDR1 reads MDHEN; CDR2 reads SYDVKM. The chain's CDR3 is CASSLEQGPANYGYTF. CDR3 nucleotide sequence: TGTGCCAGCAGTTTGGAGCAGGGGCCTGCTAACTATGGCTACACCTTC.

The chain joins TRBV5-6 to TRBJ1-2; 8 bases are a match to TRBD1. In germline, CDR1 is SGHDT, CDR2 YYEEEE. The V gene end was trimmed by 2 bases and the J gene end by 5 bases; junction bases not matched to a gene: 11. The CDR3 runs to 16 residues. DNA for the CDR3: TGTGCCAGCAGCTTTTTTTCCCCGGACAGGGCTTATGGCTACACCTTC. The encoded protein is CASSFFSPDRAYGYTF.

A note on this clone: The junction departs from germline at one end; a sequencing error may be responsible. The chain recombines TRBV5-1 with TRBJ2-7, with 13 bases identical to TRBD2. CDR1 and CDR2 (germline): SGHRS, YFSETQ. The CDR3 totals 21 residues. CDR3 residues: CANSRKAPPGTSGTFSYEQYF. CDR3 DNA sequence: TGCGCCAACAGCCGGAAGGCCCCTCCCGGGACTAGCGGGACTTTCTCCTACGAGCAGTACTTC.

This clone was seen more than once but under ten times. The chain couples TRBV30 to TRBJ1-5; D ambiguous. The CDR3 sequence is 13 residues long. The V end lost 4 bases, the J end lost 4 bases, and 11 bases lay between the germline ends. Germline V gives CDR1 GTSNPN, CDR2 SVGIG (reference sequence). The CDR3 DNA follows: TGTGCCTGGACCCCGGGTTGGAATCAGCCCCAGCATTTT. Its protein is CAWTPGWNQPQHF. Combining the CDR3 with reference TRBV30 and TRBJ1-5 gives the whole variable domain SQTIHQWPATLVQPVGSPLSLECTVEGTSNPNLYWYRQAAGRGLQLLFYSVGIGQISSEVPQNLSASRPQDRQFILSSKKLLLSDSGFYLCAWTPGWNQPQHFGDGTRLSIL.

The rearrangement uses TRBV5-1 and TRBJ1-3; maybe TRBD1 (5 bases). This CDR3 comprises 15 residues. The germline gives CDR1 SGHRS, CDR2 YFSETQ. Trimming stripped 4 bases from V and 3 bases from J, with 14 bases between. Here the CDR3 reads CASSVGDVLGNTIYF. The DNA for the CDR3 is TGCGCCAGCAGCGTAGGGGATGTACTTGGAAACACCATATATTTT. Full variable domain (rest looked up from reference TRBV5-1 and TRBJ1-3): KAGVTQTPRYLIKTRGQQVTLSCSPISGHRSVSWYQQTPGQGLQFLFEYFSETQRNKGNFPGRFSGRQFSNSRSEMNVSTLELGDSALYLCASSVGDVLGNTIYFGEGSWLTVV.

DNA of the CDR3: TGTGCCAGCAGCTTAGGCGGGGGGACGCAGTATTTT. This codes for CASSLGGGTQYF. The chain is built from TRBV13 and TRBJ2-3, with 7 positions matching TRBD2. After removal of 0 bases from V and 9 bases from J, the junction contained 0 bases not matched to a gene. The germline gives CDR1 PRHDT, CDR2 FYEKMQ (reference sequence). The CDR3 totals 12 residues.

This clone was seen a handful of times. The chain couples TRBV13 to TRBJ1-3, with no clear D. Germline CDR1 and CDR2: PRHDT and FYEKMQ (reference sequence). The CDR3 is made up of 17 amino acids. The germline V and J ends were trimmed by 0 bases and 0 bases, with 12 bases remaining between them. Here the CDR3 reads CASSLGVLTSSGNTIYF. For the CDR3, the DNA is TGTGCCAGCAGCTTAGGGGTTCTTACATCCTCTGGAAACACCATATATTTT. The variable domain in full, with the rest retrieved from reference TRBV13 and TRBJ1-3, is AAGVIQSPRHLIKEKRETATLKCYPIPRHDTVYWYQQGPGQDPQFLISFYEKMQSDKGSIPDRFSAQQFSDYHSELNMSSLELGDSALYFCASSLGVLTSSGNTIYFGEGSWLTVV.

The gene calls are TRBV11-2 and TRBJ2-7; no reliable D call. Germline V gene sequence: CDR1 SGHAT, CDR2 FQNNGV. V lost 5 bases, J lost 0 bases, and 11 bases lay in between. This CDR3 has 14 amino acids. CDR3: CASSTGRSSYEQYF. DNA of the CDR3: TGTGCCAGCAGCACTGGCAGGTCCTCCTACGAGCAGTACTTC.

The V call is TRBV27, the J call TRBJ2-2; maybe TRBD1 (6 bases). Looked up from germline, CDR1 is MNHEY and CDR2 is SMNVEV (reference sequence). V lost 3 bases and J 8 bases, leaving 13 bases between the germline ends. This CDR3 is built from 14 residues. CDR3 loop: CASSFLGAGGELFF. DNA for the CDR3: TGTGCCAGCAGTTTTTTGGGGGCAGGGGGGGAGCTGTTTTTT.

CDR3 amino acids: CASILGFAFF. The CDR3 DNA sequence: TGCGCCAGCATTCTAGGTTTCGCTTTCTTT. This chain uses TRBV5-1 with TRBJ1-1; D is unresolved. The V gene lost 6 bases and the J gene lost 11 bases, with 11 bases spanning the gap. Germline-derived CDR1 and CDR2 are SGHRS and YFSETQ. This CDR3 region has 10 residues.

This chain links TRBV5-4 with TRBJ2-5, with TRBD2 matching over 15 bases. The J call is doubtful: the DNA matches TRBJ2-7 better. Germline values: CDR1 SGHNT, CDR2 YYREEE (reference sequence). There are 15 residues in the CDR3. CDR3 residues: CASSKGLAGGNEQYF. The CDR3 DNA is TGTGCCAGCAGCAAGGGACTAGCGGGGGGCAACGAGCAGTACTTC.

CDR3: CASSQETWQAFF. The CDR3, as DNA: TGTGCCAGCAGCCAGGAGACCTGGCAGGCTTTCTTT. The chain uses TRBV14 and TRBJ1-1; unclear D gene. Trimming removed 3 bases at V and 11 bases at J, with 13 bases between. The length of the CDR3 is 12 residues. CDR1 is SGHDN and CDR2 is FVKESK in the germline V gene.

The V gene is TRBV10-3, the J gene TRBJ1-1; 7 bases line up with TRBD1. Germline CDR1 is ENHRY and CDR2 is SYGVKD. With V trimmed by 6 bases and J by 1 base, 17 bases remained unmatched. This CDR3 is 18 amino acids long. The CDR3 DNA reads TGTGCCATCAGCCTGAACGGACAGGTAAGGGAAGCGAACACTGAAGCTTTCTTT. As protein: CAISLNGQVREANTEAFF.

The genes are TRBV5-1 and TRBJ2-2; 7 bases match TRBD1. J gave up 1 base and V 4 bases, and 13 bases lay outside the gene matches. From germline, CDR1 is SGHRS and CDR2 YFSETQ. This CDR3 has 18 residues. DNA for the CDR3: TGCGCCAGCAGCCGACCAGATACCGGGACAGTGAACACCGGGGAGCTGTTTTTT. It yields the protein CASSRPDTGTVNTGELFF.